The clone carrying this T cell receptor beta chain was observed at least ten times. What it binds is unknown. This specimen comes from a study of T-cell reconstitution after alpha-beta-depleted transplantation in children. Study results and caveats: Surviving thymic progenitors and recipient T cells were the source of high TCRbeta diversity at day 60 in some patients. T-cell counts and diversity at one year following transplant were attributed mainly to newly produced T cells. Alpha-beta T cells about two months after transplant reportedly derived from several hundred expanded graft clones.

Germline loops: CDR1 DFQATT, CDR2 SNEGSKA (reference sequence). The V end was cut by 3 bases, the J end by 3 bases, with 8 bases between. This CDR3 spans 12 amino acids. Unique molecular identifiers were used to barcode this TCRbeta library. In TCRdb, the PCR reads were re-called with MiXCR into one record per CDR3 protein. In the table there are 700,000 to 950,000 distinct CDR3 sequences, roughly 15% of which are singletons. The source material was PBMCs, mostly from graft donor cells, sampled 360 days after TCRalphabeta/CD19-depleted stem cell transplant. The receptor was isolated from a male patient between 5 and 17 years old who had a stem cell transplant for acute lymphoblastic leukemia, so the T cells may come from the graft donor. The J gene is TRBJ1-1, the V gene TRBV20-1; no clear D. For the CDR3, the DNA is TGCAGTGCTAGGGGGAGTTACACTGAAGCTTTCTTT. It specifies CSARGSYTEAFF.